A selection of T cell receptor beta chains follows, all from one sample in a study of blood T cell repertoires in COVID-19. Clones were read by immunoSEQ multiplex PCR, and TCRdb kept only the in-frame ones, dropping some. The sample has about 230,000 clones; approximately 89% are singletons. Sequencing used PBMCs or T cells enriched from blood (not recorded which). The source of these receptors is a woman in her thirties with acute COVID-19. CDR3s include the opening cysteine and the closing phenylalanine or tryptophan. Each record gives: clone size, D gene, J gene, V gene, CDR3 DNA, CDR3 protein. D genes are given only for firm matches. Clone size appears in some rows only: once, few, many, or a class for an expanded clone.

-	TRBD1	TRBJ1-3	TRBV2	TGTGCCAGCAGAGCAGACAGGGCTGGAAACACCATATATTTT	CASRADRAGNTIYF
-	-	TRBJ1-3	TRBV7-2	TGTGCCAGCAGCTTAAGGGGAGGAAACACCATATATTTT	CASSLRGGNTIYF
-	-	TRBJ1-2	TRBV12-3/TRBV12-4	TGTGCCAGCAGTTTCACTCGGGACTATGGCTACACCTTC	CASSFTRDYGYTF
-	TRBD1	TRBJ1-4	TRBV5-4	TGTGCCAGCAGCATAGGGGGCCGGGCTTCGGGGGATGAAAAACTGTTTTTT	CASSIGGRASGDEKLFF
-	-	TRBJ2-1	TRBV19	TGTGCCAGTAGTATTGCACTAAGCTCCTACAATGAGCAGTTCTTC	CASSIALSSYNEQFF
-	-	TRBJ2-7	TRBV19	TGTGCCAGTACAGACAGCGCCTACGAGCAGTACTTC	CASTDSAYEQYF
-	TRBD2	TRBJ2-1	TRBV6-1	TGTGCCAGCAGTGCGCCCCGCGGGGGGGTTGGGGCCGAGCAGTTCTTC	CASSAPRGGVGAEQFF
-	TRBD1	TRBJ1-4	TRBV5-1	TGCGCCAGCAGCTTGGGACAGGGGATGCCTGAAAAACTGTTTTTT	CASSLGQGMPEKLFF
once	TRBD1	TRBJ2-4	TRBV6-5	TGTGCCGTAGGACAGGGGGTGACCAAAAACATTCAGTACTTC	CAVGQGVTKNIQYF
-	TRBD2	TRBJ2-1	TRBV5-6	TGTGCCAGCAGCTTCGGGACTAGCGTCTACAATGAGCAGTTCTTC	CASSFGTSVYNEQFF
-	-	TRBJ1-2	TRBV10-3	TGTGCCATCAGAGGACAGATGGATGATGGCTACACCTTC	CAIRGQMDDGYTF
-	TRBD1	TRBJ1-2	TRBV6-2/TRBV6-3	TGTGCCAGCAGTCGGACAGGATCTAACTATGGCTACACCTTC	CASSRTGSNYGYTF
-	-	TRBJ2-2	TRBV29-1	TGCAGCGGACAGGAGATGAACACCGGGGAGCTGTTTTTT	CSGQEMNTGELFF
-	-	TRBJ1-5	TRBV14	TGCACCTTCAGCGAGGGGGGGTCCTTTAGCAATCAGCCCCAGCATTTT	CTFSEGGSFSNQPQHF
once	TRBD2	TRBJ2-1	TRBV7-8	TGTGCCAGCAGTCCGGGAGGGCCTAGCTCCTACAATGAGCAGTTCTTC	CASSPGGPSSYNEQFF
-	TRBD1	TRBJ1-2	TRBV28	TGTGCCAGCAGACTAGGGGGCTACTATGGCTACACCTTC	CASRLGGYYGYTF
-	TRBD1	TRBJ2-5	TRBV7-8	TGTGCCAGCAGCTTAGCGGGGGAGATCAGGGGGCACGGGGAGACCCAGTACTTC	CASSLAGEIRGHGETQYF
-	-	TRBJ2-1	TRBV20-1	TGCAGTGCTGCCGGGAATGAGCAGTTCTTC	CSAAGNEQFF
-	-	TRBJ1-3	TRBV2	TGTGCCAGCAGTGTTGCCAGGGGCGTGGGAAACACCATATATTTT	CASSVARGVGNTIYF
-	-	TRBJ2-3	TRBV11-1	TGTGCCAGCACTGCAATCCTAAACGGGAATACGCAGTATTTT	CASTAILNGNTQYF
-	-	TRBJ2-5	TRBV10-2	TGCGCCAGCACCATGGACTTGCAAGAGACCCAGTACTTC	CASTMDLQETQYF
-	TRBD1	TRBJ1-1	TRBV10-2	TGCGCCAGCAGTGAACGGGACAGGCCCGTTAACACTGAAGCTTTCTTT	CASSERDRPVNTEAFF
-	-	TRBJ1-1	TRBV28	TGTGCCACCCAGAGCGGCACCTTAAACACTGAAGCTTTCTTT	CATQSGTLNTEAFF
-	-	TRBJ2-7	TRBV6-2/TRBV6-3	TGTGCCAGCAGTTACGGTCCGGGTTTGACCTACGAGCAGTACTTC	CASSYGPGLTYEQYF
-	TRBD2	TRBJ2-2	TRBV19	TGTGCCAGTAGTATAGGTAGCGGGGTCAACACCGGGGAGCTGTTTTTT	CASSIGSGVNTGELFF
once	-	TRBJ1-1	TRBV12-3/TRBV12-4	TGTGCCAGCACCATTTTAGCAGGGAGGATAGCTTTCTTT	CASTILAGRIAFF
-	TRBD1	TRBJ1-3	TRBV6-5	TGTGCCAGCAGGTGGGACAGGGGTAGCAACACCATATATTTT	CASRWDRGSNTIYF
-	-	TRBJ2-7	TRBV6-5	TGTGCCAGCAGTTACTTTTTATCGGGGGACTCCTACGAGCAGTACTTC	CASSYFLSGDSYEQYF
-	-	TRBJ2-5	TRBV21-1	TGTGCCAGCAGCTCCTACAGTCGGCGGGGGGGCCAGGAGACCCAGTACTTC	CASSSYSRRGGQETQYF
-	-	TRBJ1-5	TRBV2	TGTGCCAGCAGTGGTATAGGGGCACAGCCCCAGCATTTT	CASSGIGAQPQHF
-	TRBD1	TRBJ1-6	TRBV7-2	TGTGCCAGCAGGTACACAGGGGGCGGTTCACCCCTCCACTTT	CASRYTGGGSPLHF
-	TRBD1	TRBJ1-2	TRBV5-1	TGCGCCAGCAGCCAGGGGACAGGGCAGGGCTACACCTTC	CASSQGTGQGYTF
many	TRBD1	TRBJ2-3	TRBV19	TGTGCCAGTACCAATCATCCGGGACAGGTTAGCACAGATACGCAGTATTTT	CASTNHPGQVSTDTQYF
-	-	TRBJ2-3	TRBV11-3	TGTGCCAGCAGCCCGTCCCTTGGCGGAGTCACAGATACGCAGTATTTT	CASSPSLGGVTDTQYF
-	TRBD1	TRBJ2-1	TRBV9	TGTGCCAGCGGGACAGGGGAGCATGAGCAGTTCTTC	CASGTGEHEQFF
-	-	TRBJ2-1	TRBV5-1	TGCGCCAGCAGCTTGCCTAGTTCCGATGAGCAGTTCTTC	CASSLPSSDEQFF
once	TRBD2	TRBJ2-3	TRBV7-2	TGTGCCAGCAGCTTAGTGGCGGGGGGGTTGAGCACAGATACGCAGTATTTT	CASSLVAGGLSTDTQYF
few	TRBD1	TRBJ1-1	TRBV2	TGTGCCAGCAGTTCAGACAGGGCCAACACTGAAGCTTTCTTT	CASSSDRANTEAFF
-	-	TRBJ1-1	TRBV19	TGTGCCAGTAGTATAATTAGGAGCGCCCCGATTTTTAACACTGAAGCTTTCTTT	CASSIIRSAPIFNTEAFF
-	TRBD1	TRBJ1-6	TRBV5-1	TGCGCCAGCAGCTTGGCCGGAGGGACAGGGGATCGTTCACCCCTCCACTTT	CASSLAGGTGDRSPLHF
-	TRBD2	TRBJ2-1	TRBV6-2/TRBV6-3	TGTGCCAGCAGTTACTCTTCTAGCGGGGGAACTTCCTACAATGAGCAGTTCTTC	CASSYSSSGGTSYNEQFF